These T cell receptor beta chains were read from a single sample in a study of regulatory T cells. Profiling relied on immunoSEQ multiplex PCR, and the TCRdb table lists in-frame clones only, not all of them. The data hold 30,000 to 40,000 clones, with 93% observed a single time. The sequenced sample was conventional CD4+ T cells sorted from blood. The receptors were sampled from a child under 10 years old with CD3G deficiency. The CDR3 runs from the conserved cysteine through the conserved F or W. The D gene is left open where the match is weak. Rows may omit the clone size; those that give it use once, few, many or a size class.

TRBD1,TRBV28,TRBJ2-7,.,TGTGCCAGCAGTCCCGCTACCCTGACAGGGACAGACGAGCAGTACTTC,CASSPATLTGTDEQYF
TRBD1,TRBV6-1,TRBJ2-7,once,TGTGCCAGCAGCTGGACAGGGGCGAGCTCCTACGAGCAGTACTTC,CASSWTGASSYEQYF
TRBD1,TRBV6-6,TRBJ2-1,once,TGTGCCAGCAGTTACCCCGGGACAGGGGGCCCGAATGAGCAGTTCTTC,CASSYPGTGGPNEQFF
TRBD1,TRBV18,TRBJ2-6,.,TGTGCCAGCTCACGAGGGACAGGGGTCAACGTCCTGACTTTC,CASSRGTGVNVLTF
.,TRBV7-9,TRBJ1-2,.,TGTGCCAGCAGCTTACAGGGGTTCCGTGGCTACACCTTC,CASSLQGFRGYTF
.,TRBV5-1,TRBJ1-1,.,TGCGCCAGCAGCTCACAGGAGAACACTGAAGCTTTCTTT,CASSSQENTEAFF
.,TRBV5-1,TRBJ2-5,.,TGCGCCAGCAGCCCAGCGGAGGGTGTCGGATGGGCCCAGTACTTC,CASSPAEGVGWAQYF
TRBD2,TRBV7-9,TRBJ2-1,.,TGTGCCAGCAGCTTTGGACTAGCGGGAAGGGGAAAGCAGTTCTTC,CASSFGLAGRGKQFF
.,TRBV6-6,TRBJ2-7,.,TGTGCCAGCAGTTACTTTGTGACAGGAGGTCAGCAGTACTTC,CASSYFVTGGQQYF
.,TRBV28,TRBJ2-1,.,TGTGCCAGCAGCCCCTACCTCGGGGGAAGAAATGAGCAGTTCTTC,CASSPYLGGRNEQFF
.,TRBV19,TRBJ2-7,.,TGTGCCAGTAGTAAGAGCCCGGGGGCAGAGCAGTACTTC,CASSKSPGAEQYF
.,TRBV18,TRBJ1-1,.,TGTGCCAGCTCACCAGCCGGGAACACTGAAGCTTTCTTT,CASSPAGNTEAFF
.,TRBV28,TRBJ1-2,.,TGTGCCAGCAGTTTTCAAGTCAGGGGTCAAGGCTACACCTTC,CASSFQVRGQGYTF
TRBD1,TRBV28,TRBJ2-1,.,TGTGCCAGCAGCCCCTGGAGGCAGGGGGCAGGTGAGCAGTTCTTC,CASSPWRQGAGEQFF
TRBD1,TRBV28,TRBJ1-3,.,TGTGCCAGCAGTCGTACAGGGGGAGAACGAAACACCATATATTTT,CASSRTGGERNTIYF
TRBD2,TRBV19,TRBJ2-1,.,TGTGCCCCCTCCGGGGGGCTAGCGGGTTTCTCCTACAATGAGCAGTTCTTC,CAPSGGLAGFSYNEQFF
.,TRBV5-3,TRBJ2-2,.,TGTGCCAGAGAAACCGGGGAGCTGTTTTTT,CARETGELFF
.,TRBV19,TRBJ1-5,.,TGTGCCAGTAGTATTGCGGAGAATCAGCCCCAGCATTTT,CASSIAENQPQHF
TRBD2,TRBV7-9,TRBJ2-7,.,TGTGCCAGCAGCTTAGGGGCGGGACTAGCGGGGGACGAGCAGTACTTC,CASSLGAGLAGDEQYF
.,TRBV28,TRBJ2-7,few,TGTGCCAGCAGACATAGCGGTCTCGGTGGTAGCGAGCAGTACTTC,CASRHSGLGGSEQYF
TRBD2,TRBV28,TRBJ2-7,.,TGTGCCAGCAGTTCCGGGACTAGCGGGAGTTACGAGCAGTACTTC,CASSSGTSGSYEQYF
.,TRBV6-1,TRBJ2-7,few,TGTGCCAGCAGTGGGAACAAGTTAGGCCAATACGAGCAGTACTTC,CASSGNKLGQYEQYF
.,TRBV19,TRBJ1-2,.,TGTGCCAGTAAGGAGGGACCCTATGGCTACACCTTC,CASKEGPYGYTF
TRBD1,TRBV28,TRBJ1-4,.,TGTGCCAGCAGCCATCCGGGACAGGGGAATGAAAAACTGTTTTTT,CASSHPGQGNEKLFF
.,TRBV5-1,TRBJ2-3,once,TGCGCCAGCAGCTCTACAGGGTCCACAGATACGCAGTATTTT,CASSSTGSTDTQYF
.,TRBV27,TRBJ2-1,.,TGTGCCAGCAGTTTATCGATAACTAGCCGTCGAAACAATGAGCAGTTCTTC,CASSLSITSRRNNEQFF
.,TRBV19,TRBJ2-2,.,TGTGCCAGTAGCCGGGCCTTCACCGGGGAGCTGTTTTTT,CASSRAFTGELFF
.,TRBV6-1,TRBJ2-1,.,TGTGCCAGCAGTGGAAGTAGGTGGCGGGGTAATGAGCAGTTCTTC,CASSGSRWRGNEQFF
.,TRBV10-3,TRBJ2-7,.,TGTGCCATAAGCAAGGGAGAGCGCTCCGAGCAGTACTTC,CAISKGERSEQYF